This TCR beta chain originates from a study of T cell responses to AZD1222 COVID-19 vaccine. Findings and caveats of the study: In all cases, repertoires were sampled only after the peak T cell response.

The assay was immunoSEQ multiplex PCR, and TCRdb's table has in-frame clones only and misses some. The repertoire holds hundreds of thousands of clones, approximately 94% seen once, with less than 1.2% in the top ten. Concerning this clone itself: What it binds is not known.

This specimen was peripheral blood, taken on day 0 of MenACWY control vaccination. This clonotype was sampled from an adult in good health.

CDR3 residues: CASSANRGRTEAFF. The DNA of the CDR3 is TGTGCCAGCAGCGCAAACAGGGGGCGAACTGAAGCTTTCTTT. The chain couples TRBV7-2 to TRBJ1-1, with 9 nucleotides matching TRBD1. There are 14 residues in the CDR3. The V gene end was trimmed by 5 bases and the J gene end by 5 bases; junction bases not matched to a gene: 6. Germline V gene data show CDR1 as SGHTA and CDR2 as FQGNSA.